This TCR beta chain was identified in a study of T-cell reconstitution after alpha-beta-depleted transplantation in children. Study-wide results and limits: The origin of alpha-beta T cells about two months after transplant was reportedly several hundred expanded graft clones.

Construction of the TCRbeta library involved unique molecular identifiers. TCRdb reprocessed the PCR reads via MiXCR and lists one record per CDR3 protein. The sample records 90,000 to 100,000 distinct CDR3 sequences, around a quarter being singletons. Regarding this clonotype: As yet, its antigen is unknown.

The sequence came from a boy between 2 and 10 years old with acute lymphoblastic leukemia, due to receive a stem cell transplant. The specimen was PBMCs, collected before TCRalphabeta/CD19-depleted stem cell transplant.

The CDR3 loop is CASSLFAGTTNTGELFF. The CDR3 DNA is TGTGCCAGCAGCCTCTTCGCCGGGACTACGAACACCGGGGAGCTGTTTTTT. The chain employs TRBV7-9 and TRBJ2-2; TRBD2 matches 7 bases. V lost 5 bases to trimming and J lost 0 bases; unmatched junction nucleotides: 9. There are 17 residues in the CDR3. CDR1 and CDR2 from the germline V gene are SEHNR and FQNEAQ (reference sequence).